These 2 T cell receptor beta chains were sequenced from one sample in a study of blood T cell repertoires in COVID-19. The assay was immunoSEQ multiplex PCR, and TCRdb's table has in-frame clones only and misses some. The sample records 250,000 or so clones, roughly 88% being singletons. The sample was PBMCs or T cells enriched from blood (not recorded which). The receptors originated from a woman between 45 and 60 years old who had recovered from COVID-19.

This chain links TRBV5-1 with TRBJ2-2; tentatively, D is TRBD2 (6 bases). Germline CDR1 is SGHRS and CDR2 is YFSETQ. This CDR3 spans 17 amino acids. The ends were cut back, 0 bases at V and 1 base at J, with 13 bases in the middle. The CDR3 loop reads CASSLDGGLLNTGELFF. Written as DNA, the CDR3 is TGCGCCAGCAGCTTGGACGGGGGACTCCTGAACACCGGGGAGCTGTTTTTT. The full variable domain, its missing parts supplied by reference TRBV5-1 and TRBJ2-2, is KAGVTQTPRYLIKTRGQQVTLSCSPISGHRSVSWYQQTPGQGLQFLFEYFSETQRNKGNFPGRFSGRQFSNSRSEMNVSTLELGDSALYLCASSLDGGLLNTGELFFGEGSRLTVL.

This chain uses TRBV19 with TRBJ2-1, with 7 bases identical to TRBD2. The length of the CDR3 is 17 residues. Germline loops: CDR1 LNHDA, CDR2 SQIVND (reference sequence). The ends lost 3 bases at V and 4 bases at J; junction bases unmatched: 12. This chain's CDR3 is CASSILRSGRGYNEQFF. Written as DNA, the CDR3 is TGTGCCAGTAGTATCCTAAGGTCGGGGAGGGGATACAATGAGCAGTTCTTC.